The sequence of this T cell receptor beta chain was determined in a study of blood T cell repertoires in COVID-19. The overall study: Sample material is recorded as cDNA or gDNA derived from T cells, B-cell-depleted T cells, or PBMCs.

The CDR3 has 16 amino acids. CDR1 is SGHDT and CDR2 is YYEEEE in the germline V gene. V shed 0 bases, J shed 2 bases, and the junction held 4 bases outside the gene matches. This clone was seen a few times. Using immunoSEQ multiplex PCR, the repertoire was profiled, and TCRdb retains in-frame clones only, with some absent. This sample has tens of thousands of clones; 75% to 90% occur once, and the top ten carry approximately 1.9%. The specimen was peripheral blood. This sequence was found in a man aged 50 to 59 with active or convalescent COVID-19. This chain connects TRBV5-6 to TRBJ2-3, with 9 bases that match TRBD2. CDR3 sequence reads: CASSLELAGLTDTQYF. CDR3 sequence (DNA): TGTGCCAGCAGCTTGGAGCTAGCGGGACTCACAGATACGCAGTATTTT.